The clone carrying this T cell receptor (beta chain) showed up just a few times. Its antigen is as yet unknown. This specimen comes from a study of CD8 T cells in ankylosing spondylitis. Overall study findings and caveats: Disease-linked clones were CD8+ and relatively rare in peripheral blood. Past studies reported some motif variants in reactive arthritis synovial fluid and blood. Matched ankylosing spondylitis synovial fluid reportedly contained a significantly enriched population of disease-linked clones.

V lost 3 bases and J 6 bases, leaving 22 bases between the germline ends. The CDR3 runs 18 residues. In germline, CDR1 is SGDLS, CDR2 YYNGEE. Quantitative molecular-barcoded 5'-RACE generated the TCR beta libraries. TCRdb itself ran the 5' RACE reads through MiXCR, one entry per CDR3 protein. The sample holds roughly 150,000 distinct CDR3 sequences, about a third seen once. The sample was synovial fluid, either unsorted or a sorted T cell fraction (not recorded which). The TCR was taken from a male donor with ankylosing spondylitis. The V gene is TRBV9, the J gene TRBJ1-6; D possibly corresponds to TRBD1 (6 bases). The CDR3 DNA reads as TGTGCCAGCAGCGGACCGGAAGGGGGGCCGTCGGGTAATTCACCCCTCCACTTT. It yields the protein CASSGPEGGPSGNSPLHF.